These 18 T cell receptor beta chains came from one sample sequenced in a study of OX40 agonist ivuxolimab in advanced cancers. Data came from immunoSEQ multiplex PCR; TCRdb stores just in-frame clones and leaves some out. The data show approximately 33,000 clones, around nine tenths seen once. The source was CD4+ or CD8+ T cells sorted from blood, collected in a trial of the OX40 agonist ivuxolimab. The receptors derive from an adult with an advanced solid tumor such as melanoma, head and neck, liver or kidney cancer.

This chain links TRBV30 with TRBJ1-1; D not certain. The V gene lost 8 bases and the J gene lost 1 base, with 14 bases spanning the gap. This CDR3 is 13 amino acids long. CDR1 is GTSNPN and CDR2 is SVGIG in the germline V gene (reference sequence). Here the CDR3 reads CAGDRHENTEAFF. The CDR3 coding sequence is TGTGCCGGCGATAGACACGAGAACACTGAAGCTTTCTTT.

The gene calls are TRBV5-1 and TRBJ1-4; 8 bases agree with TRBD1. After removal of 4 bases from V and 2 bases from J, the junction contained 4 bases not matched to a gene. The CDR3 runs 15 residues. The germline CDR1 and CDR2 sequences are SGHRS and YFSETQ. Written as DNA, the CDR3 is TGCGCCAGCAGCACGGACAGGGCGACTAATGAAAAACTGTTTTTT. Its protein product is CASSTDRATNEKLFF.

The V call is TRBV7-9, the J call TRBJ2-3, with 12 bases fitting TRBD2. The V and J ends lost 5 bases and 0 bases, in that order; junction bases with no gene match: 3. The CDR3 spans 16 residues. Germline CDR1 reads SEHNR; CDR2 reads FQNEAQ (reference sequence). The chain's CDR3 is CASSTGLAGSTDTQYF. CDR3 sequence (DNA): TGTGCCAGCAGCACTGGACTAGCGGGGAGCACAGATACGCAGTATTTT.

In nucleotides, the CDR3 is TGTGCCAGTAGTATGCTAGGCCAGGGAAGTGAAAAACTGTTTTTT. It is translated as CASSMLGQGSEKLFF. The rearrangement joins TRBV19 to TRBJ1-4, with a tentative D call TRBD1 (5 bases). CDR3 length: 15 amino acids. Deletions cut 3 bases from V and 7 bases from J, with 15 bases between. The V gene's germline CDR1 is LNHDA and CDR2 SQIVND (reference sequence).

This clone was counted only a few times. V and J are TRBV7-6 and TRBJ2-6; D unresolved. The CDR3 extends over 15 amino acids. CDR1 and CDR2 from the germline V gene are SGHVS and FNYEAQ. Trimming stripped 1 base from V and 2 bases from J, with 6 bases between. The CDR3 spells CASSLGQAGANVLTF. The CDR3 region has the DNA TGTGCCAGCAGCTTAGGGCAAGCTGGGGCCAACGTCCTGACTTTC.

This clone was seen just once. V is TRBV5-1 and J is TRBJ2-1, with D unclear. CDR1 is SGHRS, CDR2 YFSETQ, per germline. The CDR3 covers 15 residues. V was clipped by 0 bases and J by 8 bases, with 15 bases between them. CDR3 sequence: CASSLAPSYYDEQFF. CDR3 sequence (DNA): TGCGCCAGCAGCTTGGCCCCTAGTTATTATGATGAGCAGTTCTTC.

This clone was detected a few times. The chain recombines TRBV5-6 with TRBJ1-1, with D uncertain. Germline CDR1 reads SGHDT; CDR2 reads YYEEEE. Trimming removed 5 bases at V and 6 bases at J, with 17 bases between. This CDR3 is built from 14 residues. The CDR3 coding sequence is TGTGCCAGCAGGGAGGTGGACGGAGGGCCTGAAGCTTTCTTT. This translates into CASREVDGGPEAFF.

Concerning this clone: A junction end diverges from the germline sequence, so it may reflect a read error. The chain is built from TRBV5-4 and TRBJ2-7; 7 bases fit TRBD2. Germline V gene data show CDR1 as SGHNT and CDR2 as YYREEE (reference sequence). This CDR3 spans 15 amino acids. DNA of the CDR3: TGTGCCGGCAGCTTGTACCCGGGAGGCTCCTACGAGCAGTACTTC. Amino acid sequence: CAGSLYPGGSYEQYF.

This clone is medium-sized within its sample. The CDR3 spells CSVTHSGSIYEQYF. DNA for the CDR3: TGCAGCGTTACCCATAGCGGGAGTATATACGAGCAGTACTTC. The V and J genes are TRBV29-1 and TRBJ2-7; 9 nucleotides match TRBD2. Losses at the gene ends were 5 bases for V and 4 bases for J; bases not matched to a gene: 9. The CDR3 is 14 residues long. CDR1 and CDR2 (germline): SQVTM, ANQGSEA.

The chain recombines TRBV9 with TRBJ2-1; 11 bases fit TRBD2. The length of the CDR3 is 16 residues. The V segment lost 1 base and the J segment 7 bases; nucleotides outside the gene matches: 7. Germline values: CDR1 SGDLS, CDR2 YYNGEE. CDR3 nucleotides: TGTGCCAGCAGCGTACTTAGCGGGAGGGCAAAAAATGAGCAGTTCTTC. Protein sequence: CASSVLSGRAKNEQFF.

The genes are TRBV27 and TRBJ2-7; D is ambiguous. V lost 4 bases and J lost 6, with 1 base in between. Germline V gene sequence: CDR1 MNHEY, CDR2 SMNVEV (reference sequence). The CDR3 extends over 9 amino acids. The CDR3 loop reads CASSSEQYF. In nucleotides, the CDR3 is TGTGCCAGCAGTTCCGAGCAGTACTTC.

The chain combines TRBV11-2 with TRBJ1-3, with TRBD1 identical over 7 bases. From germline, CDR1 is SGHAT and CDR2 FQNNGV. The CDR3 is 18 residues long. V lost 3 bases and J lost 1; bases outside the gene matches: 12. CDR3 nucleotides: TGTGCCAGCAGCTTGACGGGGACAGATGGATGGTCTGGAAACACCATATATTTT. It encodes CASSLTGTDGWSGNTIYF.

Here the CDR3 reads CASIKRDRGEAFF. DNA of the CDR3: TGTGCCAGCATCAAACGGGACCGCGGTGAAGCTTTCTTT. V usage is TRBV6-5 and J usage is TRBJ1-1; D possibly corresponds to TRBD1 (5 bases). Per the germline V gene, CDR1 is MNHEY and CDR2 is SVGAGI. This CDR3 is built from 13 residues. Trimming took 7 bases from V and 7 from J, leaving 16 bases between them.

The chain links TRBV7-8 to TRBJ1-4, with D perhaps TRBD1 (5 bases). The CDR3 contains 16 residues. V was trimmed by 1 base and J by 8 bases, leaving 17 bases between them. From germline, CDR1 is SGHVS and CDR2 FQNEAQ. This chain's CDR3 is CASSLVVGGIQEKLFF. CDR3 nucleotides: TGTGCCAGCAGCTTAGTCGTTGGGGGGATACAAGAAAAACTGTTTTTT.

The V and J genes are TRBV27 and TRBJ2-7; D is perhaps TRBD1 (6 bases). CDR1 and CDR2 from the germline V gene are MNHEY and SMNVEV (reference sequence). The V and J ends lost 7 bases and 3 bases respectively, with 16 bases between them. The CDR3 contains 14 residues. In nucleotides, the CDR3 is TGTGCCAGCACCCCAGACAGGCAGAACTACGAGCAGTACTTC. Protein product: CASTPDRQNYEQYF.

J is TRBJ1-5 and V is TRBV5-1, with D perhaps TRBD1 (5 bases). The CDR3 sequence is 16 residues long. Trimming cost V 0 bases and J 2 bases, with 12 bases left between them. Germline CDR1 reads SGHRS; CDR2 reads YFSETQ. This chain's CDR3 is CASSLGDAGGNQPQHF. The CDR3 DNA follows: TGCGCCAGCAGCTTGGGAGACGCGGGGGGCAATCAGCCCCAGCATTTT. Looking up the rest from reference TRBV5-1 and TRBJ1-5 gives the full variable domain: KAGVTQTPRYLIKTRGQQVTLSCSPISGHRSVSWYQQTPGQGLQFLFEYFSETQRNKGNFPGRFSGRQFSNSRSEMNVSTLELGDSALYLCASSLGDAGGNQPQHFGDGTRLSIL.

This sequence joins TRBV7-3 and TRBJ2-7, with 10 bases that match TRBD1. CDR3 length: 13 amino acids. CDR1 and CDR2 from the germline V gene are SGHTA and FQGTGA. V lost 5 bases, J lost 4 bases, and 2 bases stayed unmatched. CDR3 bases: TGTGCCAGCAGCCTGGACAGGGGGTACGAGCAGTACTTC. This encodes CASSLDRGYEQYF. Complete variable domain (other parts from reference TRBV7-3 and TRBJ2-7): GAGVSQTPSNKVTEKGKYVELRCDPISGHTALYWYRQSLGQGPEFLIYFQGTGAADDSGLPNDRFFAVRPEGSVSTLKIQRTERGDSAVYLCASSLDRGYEQYFGPGTRLTVT.

This rearrangement joins TRBV9 to TRBJ2-3, with 7 positions matching TRBD1. The CDR3 length is 15 residues. J lost 4 bases, V lost 0 bases, and 5 bases had no gene match. CDR1 is SGDLS and CDR2 is YYNGEE in the germline V gene. The CDR3 is CASSVGLTGADTQYF. As DNA, the CDR3 is TGTGCCAGCAGCGTAGGACTAACAGGGGCAGATACGCAGTATTTT.